This T cell receptor beta chain was sequenced in a study of T cells in Graves' hyperthyroidism and ophthalmopathy. Overall study results and limits: The model foresaw ophthalmopathy a median around 6 months prior to onset. Blood also contained most expanded thyroid clonotypes above 0.001.

Germline assignment: CDR1 DFQATT and CDR2 SNEGSKA (reference sequence). This CDR3 comprises 12 residues. This clonotype was found many times. The antigen remains unidentified. Diagnostic assessment was based on clinical symptoms, serum thyroxine and TRAb, thyroid ultrasound and orbital computed tomography. The CDR3 regions of TCR beta were amplified from RNA transcripts. Using the HTBI primer set, a first-round RT-PCR was run on the TCR CDR3. In TCRdb, the multiplex PCR reads were re-called with MiXCR into one record per CDR3 protein. In the table there are about 500,000 distinct CDR3 sequences, 15% to 20% of which are singletons.

The sequenced material came from blood. This sequence joins TRBV20-1 and TRBJ2-1; D gene unclear. This sequence was found in a woman aged 25 to 39 with Graves' ophthalmopathy. The CDR3 reads CARTYSYNEQFF. The DNA of the CDR3 is TGCGCACGGACGTACTCCTACAATGAGCAGTTCTTC.